This TCR beta chain derives from a study of CD8+ T cells in alopecia areata. The overall study: Treated individuals took tofacitinib by mouth, 5 to 10 mg twice daily. Percent of scalp involved defined treated patients' severity scores.

General study points: While patients received tofacitinib, many expanded lesional clones remained present in scalp and blood.

The CDR3 covers 18 residues. V lost 0 bases and J 5 bases, leaving 25 bases between the germline ends. Per germline, CDR1 GTSNPN and CDR2 SVGIG (reference sequence). Extracted from the samples, RNA was reverse transcribed into cDNA to serve as the sequencing template. TCRdb's table, derived via immunoSEQ multiplex PCR, lists solely in-frame clones and lacks some. The repertoire holds about 180,000 clones, with roughly 46% as singletons. Described treatment: oral pan-JAK inhibitor, 5-10 mg twice daily. About this clone: Its cognate antigen is unknown.

The genes are TRBV30 and TRBJ1-1; maybe TRBD1 (5 bases). The TCR was taken from a human donor with alopecia areata. The source material was CD8+ T cells sorted from blood, sampled at week 52, from a patient treated with tofacitinib. Written as DNA, the CDR3 is TGTGCCTGGAGTGTACTGGGGGTAGGGCACAGTCGCGGTACTGAAGCTTTCTTT. This codes for CAWSVLGVGHSRGTEAFF.